The clone carrying this TCR beta chain was observed a few times. Its antigen is unidentified. CDR3 length: 15 amino acids. Trimming removed 3 bases from V and 3 bases from J, with 11 bases in between. Germline V gene data show CDR1 as MNHNS and CDR2 as SASEGT. The data derive from a study of T cells in Graves' hyperthyroidism and ophthalmopathy. Amplified TCR beta CDR3 regions came from RNA transcripts. Initially, a first-round RT-PCR of the TCR CDR3 employed the HTBI primer set. One entry per CDR3 protein, called by TCRdb with MiXCR from the multiplex PCR reads. The sample has more than 300,000 distinct CDR3 sequences; about 18% are singletons. General study points: A 13 V-J model separated ophthalmopathy from stable hyperthyroidism.

The chain couples TRBV6-1 to TRBJ1-4; tentatively, D is TRBD1 (5 bases). The sequencing sample was made of blood. This receptor was obtained from a woman in her twenties or thirties with Graves' hyperthyroidism that later progressed to Graves' ophthalmopathy. CDR3 sequence (DNA): TGTGCCAGCAGTGACGGGGGTAACTCTAATGAAAAACTGTTTTTT. This gives the protein CASSDGGNSNEKLFF.